What follows describes a single T cell receptor (beta chain). Its specificity is unknown. The data belong to a study of T cells in localized non-small cell lung cancer. Sequencing was performed with immunoSEQ multiplex PCR; in TCRdb, only in-frame clones are kept and a portion is missing. The sample holds fewer than 25,000 clones, about 93% seen once. Notes on the study in general: Sequencing covered just one tumor region, so heterogeneity cannot be ruled out. Uninvolved adjacent lung had higher T cell clonality than tumor and all other tissues. Longer overall survival associated with higher blood T cell density; shorter survival with higher adjacent-lung clonality. Out of the top 100 tumor clones, a median approximately 61 were seen in adjacent lung.

The sequencing here drew on peripheral blood, taken before any cancer treatment. The origin of this receptor is a woman aged 40-69 years with stage I lung adenocarcinoma.

The DNA of the CDR3 is TGTGCCAGCAGACCGGGACAGGGGGACTACAATGAGCAGTTCTTC. It codes for CASRPGQGDYNEQFF. This chain links TRBV28 with TRBJ2-1; 11 bases line up with TRBD1. After removal of 6 bases from V and 3 bases from J, the junction contained 4 bases not matched to a gene. The CDR3 spans 15 residues. Germline CDR1 reads MDHEN; CDR2 reads SYDVKM.